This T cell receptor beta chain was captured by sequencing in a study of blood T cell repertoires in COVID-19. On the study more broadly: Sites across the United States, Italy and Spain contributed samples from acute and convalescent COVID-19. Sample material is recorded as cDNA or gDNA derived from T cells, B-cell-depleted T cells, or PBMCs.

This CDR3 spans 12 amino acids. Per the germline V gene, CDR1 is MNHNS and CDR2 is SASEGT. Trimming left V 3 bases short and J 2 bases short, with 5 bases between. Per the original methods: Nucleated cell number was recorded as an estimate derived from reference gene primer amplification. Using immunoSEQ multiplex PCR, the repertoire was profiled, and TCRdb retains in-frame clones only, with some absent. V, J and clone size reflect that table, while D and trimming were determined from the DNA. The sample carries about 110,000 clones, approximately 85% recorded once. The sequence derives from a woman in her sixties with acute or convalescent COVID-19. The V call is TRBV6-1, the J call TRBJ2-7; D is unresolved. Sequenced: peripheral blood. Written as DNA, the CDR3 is TGTGCCAGCAGTGAGAGCACCTACGAGCAGTACTTC. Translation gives CASSESTYEQYF.